The sequence of this T cell receptor (beta chain) was determined in a study of cytomegalovirus exposure and HLA in healthy donors. Germline CDR1 reads MNHEY; CDR2 reads SVGAGI. This CDR3 is built from 14 residues. V lost 5 bases, J lost 7 bases, and 8 bases stayed unmatched. The primer mix had 60 Vbeta and 13 Jbeta primers. Profiled with immunoSEQ multiplex PCR; TCRdb holds only in-frame clones, not every one. The sample shows more than 110,000 clones, just under 85% of them seen only once. Broader study findings: It has been reported that TCR beta sequences accurately predicted the HLA-A and HLA-B alleles of most subjects. According to a later analysis, donors in an Asian-associated ancestry cluster reportedly had fewer N-insertions than the 666-donor mean. A later analysis associated roughly 15,000 TCR beta sequences with HLA alleles at a 0.05 false discovery rate.

Comments on this clone: The antigen is unknown.

The chain recombines TRBV6-5 with TRBJ2-7, with 10 bases fitting TRBD1. This sequence originates from a young man in good health and CMV-seropositive. Sequencing input: PBMCs. CDR3 in amino acids: CASSPGTGAREQYF. The CDR3 nucleotides read TGTGCCAGCAGTCCCGGGACAGGGGCGAGGGAGCAGTACTTC.